This entry lists 29 T cell receptor beta chains sequenced from one sample in a study of blood T cells in healthy people across ages. A second roughly 6 to 11 cycle PCR used barcoded and J-beta primers. Using its own MiXCR run on the 5' RACE reads, TCRdb lists one record per CDR3 protein. The sample gives hundreds of thousands of distinct CDR3 sequences, 25% of which show up once; roughly a tenth is in the top ten. These data are also associated with another study on T cells of mothers and their children.

The sequenced sample consisted of blood. All receptors come from a boy between 10 and 17 years old in good health.

This clonotype was observed a few times. The chain couples TRBV5-1 to TRBJ2-4; D gene unclear. CDR1 is SGHRS and CDR2 is YFSETQ in the germline V gene. V was trimmed by 0 bases and J by 7 bases, leaving 23 bases between them. This CDR3 contains 18 residues. The CDR3 reads CASSLASSSQVVGNIQYF. The CDR3 DNA is TGCGCCAGCAGCTTGGCTTCTTCATCCCAGGTCGTAGGGAACATTCAGTACTTC.

This clonotype showed up just a few times. This rearrangement joins TRBV9 to TRBJ2-5, with D hard to call. The DNA end is a closer match to TRBJ2-1, so the J assignment may be wrong. This CDR3 is built from 11 residues. Looked up from germline, CDR1 is SGDLS and CDR2 is YYNGEE. Here the CDR3 DNA reads TGTGCCAGCAGCGTAGGGACTGAGCAGTTCTTC. Encoded protein: CASSVGTEQFF.

V gene TRBV20-1 combines with J gene TRBJ2-7; 9 bases agree with TRBD2. V shed 0 bases and J 2 bases; nucleotides not matched to a gene: 8. The CDR3 runs to 16 residues. Germline loops: CDR1 DFQATT, CDR2 SNEGSKA (reference sequence). The CDR3 loop reads CSARDLAASGTYEQYF. The CDR3 nucleotides are TGCAGTGCTAGAGATCTCGCGGCTAGCGGGACCTACGAGCAGTACTTC.

V and J are TRBV7-9 and TRBJ2-5; TRBD1 matches at 8 bases. Unmatched junction bases numbered 13, after V lost 5 bases and J lost 2 bases. Looked up from germline, CDR1 is SEHNR and CDR2 is FQNEAQ (reference sequence). The length of the CDR3 is 17 residues. The DNA of the CDR3 is TGTGCCAGCAGCAGCGGACAGGGAAAGCCCCAACAAGAGACCCAGTACTTC. This gives the protein CASSSGQGKPQQETQYF.

This clonotype was seen a handful of times. The genes are TRBV10-3 and TRBJ2-5; TRBD1 aligns across 11 bases. Germline V CDR1 and CDR2: ENHRY, SYGVKD. CDR3 size: 13 residues. J lost 5 bases, V lost 7 bases, and 3 bases had no gene match. DNA for the CDR3: TGTGCCATCAAGGACAGGGGGCTTGAGACCCAGTACTTC. It codes for CAIKDRGLETQYF.

This clonotype came up a few times. The chain employs TRBV5-1 and TRBJ2-5; D not resolved. TRBJ2-7 explains the end of the DNA better; the J call may be wrong. This CDR3 contains 15 residues. Germline loops: CDR1 SGHRS, CDR2 YFSETQ. The CDR3 here is CASSVGVGTTYEQYF. The CDR3 nucleotides are TGCGCCAGCAGCGTTGGAGTGGGTACCACCTACGAGCAGTACTTC.

This clonotype was seen more than once but under ten times. The V gene is TRBV21-1, the J gene TRBJ2-7; TRBD1 is the table's D call, not checked against the DNA. TRBV21-1 is deemed a pseudogene. This CDR3 has 14 amino acids. Here the CDR3 DNA reads TGTGCCAGCAGCGAAAACGCCAGGGTCTACGAGCAGTACTTC. It translates to CASSENARVYEQYF.

The chain is built from TRBV20-1 and TRBJ2-5; 10 bases are a match to TRBD1. This CDR3 has 12 amino acids. V shed 6 bases and J 5 bases; nucleotides not matched to a gene: 3. Germline CDR1 and CDR2: DFQATT and SNEGSKA (reference sequence). The chain's CDR3 is CSAQGQGETQYF. CDR3 coding DNA: TGCAGTGCCCAGGGACAGGGGGAGACCCAGTACTTC.

This clonotype was recorded a few times. The J gene is TRBJ2-3, the V gene TRBV6-1, with D perhaps matching TRBD2 (5 bases). CDR1 is MNHNS and CDR2 is SASEGT in the germline V gene. The CDR3 runs 17 residues. The V end lost 5 bases, the J end lost 1 base, and 19 bases lay between the germline ends. This chain's CDR3 is CASSPGALAPGTDTQYF. The CDR3 DNA reads as TGTGCCAGCAGTCCCGGAGCCCTAGCTCCGGGCACAGATACGCAGTATTTT.

Comments on this clonotype: The junction differs from germline at one of its ends, possibly a read error. The V call is TRBV14, the J call TRBJ2-1, with D unresolved. CDR3 length: 14 residues. Germline V CDR1 and CDR2: SGHDN, FVKESK. CDR3 in amino acids: CVSSQDLFGDEQFF. The CDR3 DNA reads TGTGTCAGCAGCCAAGATCTATTTGGAGATGAGCAGTTCTTC.

As for this clonotype: One base away lies a much larger clone, so this may be a sequencing read error. J is TRBJ2-7 and V is TRBV3-1, with D unresolved. V lost 1 base and J 1 base, leaving 2 bases between the germline ends. The CDR3 consists of 12 residues. Germline CDR1 and CDR2: LGHDT and YNNKEL (reference sequence). As DNA, the CDR3 is TGTGCCAGCAGCCAAGCATCCTACGAGCAGTACTTC. Amino acid sequence: CASSQASYEQYF.

The chain combines TRBV7-2 with TRBJ2-5; TRBD2 matches at 11 bases. The CDR3 loop spans 16 amino acids. The V and J ends lost 1 base and 1 base, in that order; junction bases with no gene match: 2. Germline V gene sequence: CDR1 SGHTA, CDR2 FQGNSA. CDR3 nucleotide sequence: TGTGCCAGCAGCTTAGTTGGGACTAGCGGCCAAGAGACCCAGTACTTC. This encodes CASSLVGTSGQETQYF.

This sequence joins TRBV7-9 and TRBJ2-5, with D unclear. Germline CDR1 SEHNR, CDR2 FQNEAQ (reference sequence). Trimming took 0 bases from V and 7 from J, leaving 9 bases between them. The CDR3 has 13 residues. The CDR3 DNA follows: TGTGCCAGCAGCTTAGCTCCAGATGGGACCCAGTACTTC. Protein sequence: CASSLAPDGTQYF.

This clonotype appeared a few times. The chain is built from TRBV12-3 or TRBV12-4 and TRBJ2-1, with D maybe TRBD2 (6 bases). V lost 5 bases to trimming and J lost 1 base, with 12 bases between them. The CDR3 is made up of 15 amino acids. The DNA of the CDR3 is TGTGCCAGCAGTCCCCTGGGGGGTTCCTACAATGAGCAGTTCTTC. It codes for CASSPLGGSYNEQFF.

The J gene is TRBJ1-1, the V gene TRBV12-3 or TRBV12-4, with TRBD1 matching 7 bases. CDR3 length: 13 residues. Unmatched junction bases numbered 5, after V lost 4 bases and J lost 6 bases. CDR3 DNA: TGTGCCAGCAGTTCCCGGCAGGGGGCTGAAGCTTTCTTT. Translated, it gives CASSSRQGAEAFF.

The rearrangement links TRBV29-1 to TRBJ2-2, with D maybe TRBD2 (6 bases). The CDR3 runs to 13 residues. The V and J ends lost 7 bases and 1 base respectively, with 10 bases between them. The V gene's germline CDR1 is SQVTM and CDR2 ANQGSEA. The CDR3 nucleotides are TGCAGCGCGGGGCGGGAGAACACCGGGGAGCTGTTTTTT. Translation gives CSAGRENTGELFF.

This clonotype was seen a handful of times. As DNA, the CDR3 is TGTGCCAGCAGTGAAGCGCTAAGCGGGAGCTCCTACAATGAGCAGTTCTTC. Its translation: CASSEALSGSSYNEQFF. The rearrangement uses TRBV6-1 and TRBJ2-1; 8 bases fit TRBD2. The CDR3 loop spans 17 amino acids. With V trimmed by 0 bases and J by 0 bases, 4 bases remained unmatched. CDR1 and CDR2 (germline): MNHNS, SASEGT.

This clonotype was seen only a few times. The chain has TRBV5-6 and TRBJ2-5; D is unresolved. Germline V gene lookup returns CDR1 SGHDT and CDR2 YYEEEE. The CDR3 has 13 residues. The germline V and J ends were trimmed by 1 base and 2 bases, with 6 bases remaining between them. This chain's CDR3 is CASSLIDQETQYF. For the CDR3, the DNA is TGTGCCAGCAGCTTGATAGATCAAGAGACCCAGTACTTC.

This chain joins TRBV29-1 and TRBJ2-5, with 10 bases fitting TRBD1. V trimming: 2 bases; J trimming: 4 bases; junction bases outside the gene matches: 4. Germline V gives CDR1 SQVTM, CDR2 ANQGSEA. The CDR3 is 14 amino acids. CDR3 in DNA: TGCAGCGTTGAATCGGACAGGGGGGGAGAGACCCAGTACTTC. Protein product: CSVESDRGGETQYF.

A few counts support this clonotype. V and J are TRBV28 and TRBJ1-2, with 10 positions matching TRBD1. V was pared by 8 bases and J by 2 bases, with 5 bases of the junction left unmatched. The CDR3 has 14 amino acids. Germline CDR1 MDHEN, CDR2 SYDVKM. CDR3 sequence: CASGGGQGNYGYTF. For the CDR3, the DNA is TGTGCCAGCGGGGGGGGACAGGGGAACTATGGCTACACCTTC.

This clonotype was seen a handful of times. This rearrangement joins TRBV5-5 to TRBJ1-6; D gene uncertain. The ends were cut back, 0 bases at V and 9 bases at J, with 10 bases in the middle. CDR1 is SGHKS and CDR2 is YYEKEE in the germline V gene (reference sequence). The CDR3 is made up of 14 amino acids. The CDR3 DNA sequence: TGTGCCAGCAGCTTGGAGGGTGGTAGTTCACCCCTCCACTTT. Translation: CASSLEGGSSPLHF.

In its sample, this clonotype was seen a few times. This sequence joins TRBV29-1 and TRBJ2-3, with 7 positions matching TRBD1. The CDR3 contains 15 residues. V trimming: 3 bases; J trimming: 4 bases; junction bases outside the gene matches: 10. Germline values: CDR1 SQVTM, CDR2 ANQGSEA. DNA for the CDR3: TGCAGCGTTGAGTGGTTCGTCGGGACAGCAGATACGCAGTATTTT. Its protein product is CSVEWFVGTADTQYF.

The rearrangement uses TRBV29-1 and TRBJ2-5, with a tentative D call TRBD1 (5 bases). In germline, CDR1 is SQVTM, CDR2 ANQGSEA. Trimming shortened V by 6 bases and J by 3 bases, and 8 bases separated the two germline ends. This CDR3 is built from 11 residues. CDR3 residues: CSVPTEETQYF. In DNA form, the CDR3 reads TGCAGCGTACCGACAGAAGAGACCCAGTACTTC.

The CDR3 reads CASSSTGSAGYF. In DNA form, the CDR3 reads TGTGCCAGCAGTTCGACAGGGAGCGCCGGGTATTTT. The V call is TRBV6-5, the J call TRBJ2-3; 7 nucleotides align to TRBD1. Germline CDR1 reads MNHEY; CDR2 reads SVGAGI. This CDR3 spans 12 amino acids. V shed 4 bases, J shed 14 bases, and the junction held 9 bases outside the gene matches.

This rearrangement joins TRBV6-4 to TRBJ2-7; D is uncertain. Germline CDR1 reads MRHNA; CDR2 reads SNTAGT. This CDR3 has 13 amino acids. Deletions cut 0 bases from V and 5 bases from J, with 8 bases between. The CDR3 is CASSDSERNEQYF. The CDR3 nucleotides read TGTGCCAGCAGTGACTCCGAGAGGAACGAGCAGTACTTC.

This clonotype was observed a few times. V is TRBV7-9 and J is TRBJ2-5; 8 nucleotides agree with TRBD2. The germline CDR1 and CDR2 sequences are SEHNR and FQNEAQ (reference sequence). V dropped 5 bases and J dropped 5; count of bases not matched to a gene: 13. The CDR3 consists of 16 residues. The CDR3 bases are TGTGCCAGCAGCATACGGGGAGCGGGAGAAGAGGAGACCCAGTACTTC. This sequence encodes CASSIRGAGEEETQYF.

V and J are TRBV10-3 and TRBJ1-2; D remains ambiguous. CDR3 length: 13 residues. The germline V gene encodes CDR1 ENHRY and CDR2 SYGVKD. Trimming removed 0 bases at V and 13 bases at J, with 15 bases between. The CDR3 loop is CAISESRVTRGTF. The CDR3 DNA reads TGTGCCATCAGTGAGTCGAGAGTAACACGGGGCACCTTC.

This clonotype was detected only a few times. This chain joins TRBV5-1 and TRBJ1-4; D is unclear. Looked up from germline, CDR1 is SGHRS and CDR2 is YFSETQ. This CDR3 comprises 14 residues. Between the trimmed V and J ends, which lost 3 bases and 7 bases, there was a span of 13 bases. CDR3 residues: CASSSRQEGEKLFF. CDR3 nucleotides: TGCGCCAGCAGCTCCCGTCAGGAGGGTGAAAAACTGTTTTTT.

This clonotype has only a few counts. The chain combines TRBV5-1 with TRBJ2-5; 8 nucleotides align to TRBD1. The CDR3 runs to 15 residues. Trimming took 1 base from V and 5 from J; bases not matched to a gene: 7. The V gene's germline CDR1 is SGHRS and CDR2 YFSETQ. CDR3 amino acids: CASSLLTGGSETQYF. The CDR3 coding sequence is TGCGCCAGCAGCTTGCTAACAGGGGGTTCGGAGACCCAGTACTTC.